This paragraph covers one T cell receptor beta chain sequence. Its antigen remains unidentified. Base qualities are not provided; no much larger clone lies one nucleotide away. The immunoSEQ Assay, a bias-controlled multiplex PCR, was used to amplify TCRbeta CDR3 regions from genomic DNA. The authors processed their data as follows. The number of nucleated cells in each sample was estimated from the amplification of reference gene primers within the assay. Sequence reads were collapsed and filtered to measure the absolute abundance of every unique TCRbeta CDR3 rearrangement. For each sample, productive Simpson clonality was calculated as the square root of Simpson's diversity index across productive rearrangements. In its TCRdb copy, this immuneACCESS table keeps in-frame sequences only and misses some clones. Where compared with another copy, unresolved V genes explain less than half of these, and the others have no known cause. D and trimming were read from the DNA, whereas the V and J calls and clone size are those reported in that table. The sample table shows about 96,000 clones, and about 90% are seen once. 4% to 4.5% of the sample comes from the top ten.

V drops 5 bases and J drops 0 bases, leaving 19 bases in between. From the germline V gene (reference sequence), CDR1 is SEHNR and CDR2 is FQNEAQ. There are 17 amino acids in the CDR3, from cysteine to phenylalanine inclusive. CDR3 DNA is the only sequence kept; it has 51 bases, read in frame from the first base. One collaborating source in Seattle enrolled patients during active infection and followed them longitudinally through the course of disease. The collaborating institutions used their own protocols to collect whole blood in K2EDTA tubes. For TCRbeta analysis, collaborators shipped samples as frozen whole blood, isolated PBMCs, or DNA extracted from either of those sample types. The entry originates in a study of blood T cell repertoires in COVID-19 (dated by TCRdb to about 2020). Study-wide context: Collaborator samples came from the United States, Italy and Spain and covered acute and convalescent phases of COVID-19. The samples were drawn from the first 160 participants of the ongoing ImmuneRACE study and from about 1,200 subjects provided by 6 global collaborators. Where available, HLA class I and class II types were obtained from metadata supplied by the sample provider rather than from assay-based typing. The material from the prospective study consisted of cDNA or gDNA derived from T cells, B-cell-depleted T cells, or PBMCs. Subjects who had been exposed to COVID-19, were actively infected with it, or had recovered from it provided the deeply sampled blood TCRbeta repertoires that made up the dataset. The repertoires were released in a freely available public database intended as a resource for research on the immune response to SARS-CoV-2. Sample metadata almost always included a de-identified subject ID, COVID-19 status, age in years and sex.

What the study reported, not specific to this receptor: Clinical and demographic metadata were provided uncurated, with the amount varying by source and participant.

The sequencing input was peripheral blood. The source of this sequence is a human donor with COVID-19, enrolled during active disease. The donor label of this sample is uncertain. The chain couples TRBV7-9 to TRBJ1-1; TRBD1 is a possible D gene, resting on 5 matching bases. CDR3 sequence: CASSPTQGRVMNTEAFF. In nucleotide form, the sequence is TGTGCCAGCAGCCCGACCCAGGGTAGAGTAATGAACACTGAAGCTTTCTTT.